A single sample gave rise to the 9 T cell receptor beta chains below, sequenced in a study of early T cells in non-severe SARS-CoV-2 infection. One entry per CDR3 protein, called by TCRdb with MiXCR from the 5' RACE reads. In the table there are around 40,000 distinct CDR3 sequences, under 8% of which are singletons. The sample was whole blood. Receptors were obtained from an adult who was a healthcare worker with PCR-confirmed SARS-CoV-2 infection or an uninfected control (not recorded which).

This clonotype appeared many times. The chain employs TRBV4-1 and TRBJ2-1; no firm D call. Germline CDR1 is MGHRA and CDR2 is YSYEKL. The V end was cut by 1 base, the J end by 0 bases, with 13 bases between. This CDR3 comprises 17 residues. CDR3 protein: CASSQVWVPSSYNEQFF. Written as DNA, the CDR3 is TGCGCCAGCAGCCAAGTATGGGTCCCATCCTCCTACAATGAGCAGTTCTTC.

V usage is TRBV28 and J usage is TRBJ2-1; D ambiguous. This CDR3 contains 15 residues. V gave up 3 bases and J gave up 0 bases, with 9 bases separating them. Per the germline V gene, CDR1 is MDHEN and CDR2 is SYDVKM. The CDR3 sequence: CASSFGPFSYNEQFF. CDR3 bases: TGTGCCAGCAGTTTTGGTCCTTTCTCCTACAATGAGCAGTTCTTC.

The V and J genes are TRBV10-1 and TRBJ2-1, with D possibly TRBD2 on 6 matching bases. Trimming pared 11 bases from V and 9 bases from J, leaving 14 bases between. This CDR3 has 11 amino acids. CDR1 and CDR2 (germline): WNHNN, SYGVQD (reference sequence). CDR3 sequence (DNA): TGCGCCCCTCCCCGGGGGAGTGAGCAGTTCTTC. It translates to CAPPRGSEQFF.

This clonotype was observed at least ten times. V and J are TRBV2 and TRBJ2-7, with 8 bases matching TRBD1. The CDR3 contains 14 residues. V shed 7 bases and J 2 bases; nucleotides not matched to a gene: 7. Germline values: CDR1 SNHLY, CDR2 FYNNEI. The CDR3 bases are TGTGCCAGCACATCAGACAGGGGCCCCTACGAGCAGTACTTC. Its protein is CASTSDRGPYEQYF. Based on the CDR3 plus reference TRBV2 and TRBJ2-7, the full variable domain is EPEVTQTPSHQVTQMGQEVILRCVPISNHLYFYWYRQILGQKVEFLVSFYNNEISEKSEIFDDQFSVERPDGSNFTLKIRSTKLEDSAMYFCASTSDRGPYEQYFGPGTRLTVT.

This clonotype was seen at least ten times. The chain recombines TRBV7-9 with TRBJ2-1, with 7 positions matching TRBD2. The junction had 9 bases not matched to a gene; V was cut back by 5 bases and J by 8 bases. The germline gives CDR1 SEHNR, CDR2 FQNEAQ (reference sequence). CDR3 length equals 14 residues. This CDR3 reads CASSLPAGIYEQFF. In DNA, the CDR3 is TGTGCCAGCAGCCTTCCAGCGGGAATCTATGAGCAGTTCTTC. Filled out from reference TRBV7-9 and TRBJ2-1, the complete variable domain reads DTGVSQNPRHKITKRGQNVTFRCDPISEHNRLYWYRQTLGQGPEFLTYFQNEAQLEKSRLLSDRFSAERPKGSFSTLEIQRTEQGDSAMYLCASSLPAGIYEQFFGPGTRLTVL.

At least ten counts were recorded for this clonotype. The chain uses TRBV7-8 and TRBJ2-3, with D possibly matching TRBD2 (6 bases). Looked up from germline, CDR1 is SGHVS and CDR2 is FQNEAQ. CDR3 length: 14 amino acids. V was cut by 2 bases and J by 4 bases, with 10 bases left in between. The CDR3 reads CASSLLRDADTQYF. CDR3 DNA: TGTGCCAGCAGCTTACTGCGGGACGCAGATACGCAGTATTTT. Full variable domain (rest looked up from reference TRBV7-8 and TRBJ2-3): GAGVSQSPRYKVAKRGQDVALRCDPISGHVSLFWYQQALGQGPEFLTYFQNEAQLDKSGLPSDRFFAERPEGSVSTLKIQRTQQEDSAVYLCASSLLRDADTQYFGPGTRLTVL.

The V and J genes are TRBV4-1 and TRBJ2-1; 12 bases fit TRBD2. Germline V CDR1 and CDR2: MGHRA, YSYEKL. The CDR3 extends over 16 amino acids. V gave up 4 bases and J gave up 7 bases; unmatched junction bases: 8. CDR3 nucleotides: TGCGCCAGCAGCCGAGCAGGGACTAGCGGGTGGAATGAGCAGTTCTTC. It yields the protein CASSRAGTSGWNEQFF.

This clonotype was seen a handful of times. The chain couples TRBV11-2 to TRBJ2-1, with D possibly being TRBD1 (5 bases). The V and J ends lost 6 bases and 3 bases respectively, with 18 bases between them. The CDR3 totals 16 residues. The germline gives CDR1 SGHAT, CDR2 FQNNGV. The CDR3 sequence: CASRDGKGKSYNEQFF. CDR3 DNA sequence: TGTGCCAGCAGAGATGGGAAGGGGAAGAGCTACAATGAGCAGTTCTTC. Full variable domain (outside the CDR3, taken from reference TRBV11-2 and TRBJ2-1): EAGVAQSPRYKIIEKRQSVAFWCNPISGHATLYWYQQILGQGPKLLIQFQNNGVVDDSQLPKDRFSAERLKGVDSTLKIQPAKLEDSAVYLCASRDGKGKSYNEQFFGPGTRLTVL.

The chain has TRBV11-2 and TRBJ2-1; 7 nucleotides agree with TRBD2. Germline values: CDR1 SGHAT, CDR2 FQNNGV. The CDR3 loop spans 13 amino acids. J gave up 5 bases and V 7 bases, and 5 bases lay outside the gene matches. In DNA form, the CDR3 reads TGTGCCAGCAACGGACTAGGAGACAATGAGCAGTTCTTC. Amino acid sequence: CASNGLGDNEQFF. The full variable domain, with the rest looked up from reference TRBV11-2 and TRBJ2-1, is EAGVAQSPRYKIIEKRQSVAFWCNPISGHATLYWYQQILGQGPKLLIQFQNNGVVDDSQLPKDRFSAERLKGVDSTLKIQPAKLEDSAVYLCASNGLGDNEQFFGPGTRLTVL.